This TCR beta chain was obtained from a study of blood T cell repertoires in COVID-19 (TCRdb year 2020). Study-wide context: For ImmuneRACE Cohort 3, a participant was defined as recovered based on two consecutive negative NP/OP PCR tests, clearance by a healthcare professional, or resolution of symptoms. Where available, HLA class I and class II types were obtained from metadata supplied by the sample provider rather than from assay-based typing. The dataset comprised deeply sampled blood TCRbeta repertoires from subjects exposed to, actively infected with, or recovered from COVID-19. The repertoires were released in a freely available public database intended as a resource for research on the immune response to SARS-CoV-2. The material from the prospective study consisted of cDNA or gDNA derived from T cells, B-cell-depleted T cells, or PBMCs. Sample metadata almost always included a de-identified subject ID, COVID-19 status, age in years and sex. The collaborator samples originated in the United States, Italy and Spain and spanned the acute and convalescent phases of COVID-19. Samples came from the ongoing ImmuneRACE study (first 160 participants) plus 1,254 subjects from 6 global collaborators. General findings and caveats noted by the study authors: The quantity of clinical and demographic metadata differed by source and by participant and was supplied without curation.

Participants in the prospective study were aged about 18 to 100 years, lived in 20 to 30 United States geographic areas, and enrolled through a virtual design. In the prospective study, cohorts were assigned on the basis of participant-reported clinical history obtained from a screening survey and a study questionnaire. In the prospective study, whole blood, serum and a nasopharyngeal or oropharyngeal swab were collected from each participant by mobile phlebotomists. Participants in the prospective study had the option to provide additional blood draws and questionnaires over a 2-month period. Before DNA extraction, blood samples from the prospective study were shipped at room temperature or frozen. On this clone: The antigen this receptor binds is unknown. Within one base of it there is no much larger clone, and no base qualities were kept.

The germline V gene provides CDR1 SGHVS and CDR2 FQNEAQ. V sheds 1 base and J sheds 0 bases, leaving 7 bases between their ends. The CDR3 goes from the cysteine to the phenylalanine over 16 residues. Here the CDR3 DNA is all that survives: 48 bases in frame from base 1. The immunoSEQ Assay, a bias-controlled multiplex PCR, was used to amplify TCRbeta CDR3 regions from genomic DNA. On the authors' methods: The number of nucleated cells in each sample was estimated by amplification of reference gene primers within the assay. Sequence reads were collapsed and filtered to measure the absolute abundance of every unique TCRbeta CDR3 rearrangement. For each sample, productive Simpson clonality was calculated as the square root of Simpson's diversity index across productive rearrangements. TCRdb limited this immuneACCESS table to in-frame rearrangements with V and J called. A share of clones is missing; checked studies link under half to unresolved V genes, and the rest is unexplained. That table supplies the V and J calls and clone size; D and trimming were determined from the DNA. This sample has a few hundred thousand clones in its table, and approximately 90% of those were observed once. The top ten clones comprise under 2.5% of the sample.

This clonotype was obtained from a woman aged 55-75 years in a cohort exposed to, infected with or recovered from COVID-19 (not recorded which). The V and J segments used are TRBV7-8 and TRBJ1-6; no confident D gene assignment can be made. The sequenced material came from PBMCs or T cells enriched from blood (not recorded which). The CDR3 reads CASSLGASSYNSPLHF. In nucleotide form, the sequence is TGTGCCAGCAGCTTAGGGGCCAGCTCCTATAATTCACCCCTCCACTTT.